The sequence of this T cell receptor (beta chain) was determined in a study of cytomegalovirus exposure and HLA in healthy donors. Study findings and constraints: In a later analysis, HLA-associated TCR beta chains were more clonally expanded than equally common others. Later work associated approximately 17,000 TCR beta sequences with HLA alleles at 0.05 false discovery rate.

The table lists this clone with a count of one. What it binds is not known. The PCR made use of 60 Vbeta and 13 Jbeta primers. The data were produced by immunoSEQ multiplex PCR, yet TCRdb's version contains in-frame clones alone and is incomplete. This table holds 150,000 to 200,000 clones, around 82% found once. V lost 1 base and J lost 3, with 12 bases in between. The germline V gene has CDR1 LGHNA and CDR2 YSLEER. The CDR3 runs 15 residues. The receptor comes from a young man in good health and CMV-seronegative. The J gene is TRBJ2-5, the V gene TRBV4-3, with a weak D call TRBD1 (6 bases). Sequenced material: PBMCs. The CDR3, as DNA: TGCGCCAGCAGCCAAGGGGGCCGACAGGAAGAGACCCAGTACTTC. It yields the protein CASSQGGRQEETQYF.